This T cell receptor beta chain was retrieved from a study of blood T cell repertoires in COVID-19. Data came from immunoSEQ multiplex PCR; TCRdb stores just in-frame clones and leaves some out. The sample carries 200,000 to 250,000 clones, more than 80% recorded once. This CDR3 contains 15 residues. Trimming shortened V by 0 bases and J by 1 base, and 10 bases separated the two germline ends. Looked up from germline, CDR1 is SGHNT and CDR2 is YYREEE (reference sequence). This receptor was taken from a woman aged 80 or over with COVID-19, enrolled during active disease. The gene calls are TRBV5-4 and TRBJ1-1, with D perhaps matching TRBD1 (5 bases). The specimen sequenced was peripheral blood. In DNA form, the CDR3 reads TGTGCCAGCAGCTTGGCCGACGGGGGGAACACTGAAGCTTTCTTT. It yields the protein CASSLADGGNTEAFF.